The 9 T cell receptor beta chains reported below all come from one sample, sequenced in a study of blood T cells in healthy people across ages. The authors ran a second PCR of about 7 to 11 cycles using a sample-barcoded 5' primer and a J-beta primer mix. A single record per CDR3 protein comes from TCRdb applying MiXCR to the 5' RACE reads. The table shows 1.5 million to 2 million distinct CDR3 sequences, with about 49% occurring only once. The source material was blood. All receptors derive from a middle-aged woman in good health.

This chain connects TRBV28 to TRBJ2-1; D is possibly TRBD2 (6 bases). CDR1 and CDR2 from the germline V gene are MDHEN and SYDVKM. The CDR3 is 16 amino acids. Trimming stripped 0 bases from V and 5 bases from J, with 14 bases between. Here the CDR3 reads CASSLWGRLNHNEQFF. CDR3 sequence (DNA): TGTGCCAGCAGTTTATGGGGGAGGCTTAACCACAATGAGCAGTTCTTC.

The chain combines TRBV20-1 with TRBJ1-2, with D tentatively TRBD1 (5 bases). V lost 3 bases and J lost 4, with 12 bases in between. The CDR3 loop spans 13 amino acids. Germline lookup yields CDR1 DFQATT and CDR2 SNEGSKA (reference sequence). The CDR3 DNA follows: TGCAGTGCTAGCGGAGGGGCCTCCTATGGCTACACCTTC. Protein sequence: CSASGGASYGYTF.

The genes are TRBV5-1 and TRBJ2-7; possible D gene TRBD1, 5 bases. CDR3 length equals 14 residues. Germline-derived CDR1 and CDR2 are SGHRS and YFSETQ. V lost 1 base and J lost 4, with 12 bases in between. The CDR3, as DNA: TGCGCCAGCAGCTTGATTCCGACAGATTACGAGCAGTACTTC. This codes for CASSLIPTDYEQYF.

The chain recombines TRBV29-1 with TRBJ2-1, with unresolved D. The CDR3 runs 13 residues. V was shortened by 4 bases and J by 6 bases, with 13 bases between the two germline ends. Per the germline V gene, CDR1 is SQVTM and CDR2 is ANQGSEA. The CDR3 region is CSVAGWLTNEQFF. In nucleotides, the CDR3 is TGCAGCGTTGCCGGTTGGCTAACCAATGAGCAGTTCTTC.

For the CDR3, the DNA is TGCAGTCACACCGTAGACAGGCCCACAGATACGCAGTATTTT. It codes for CSHTVDRPTDTQYF. The chain links TRBV20-1 to TRBJ2-3; the D gene is possibly TRBD1 (6 bases). The V gene's germline CDR1 is DFQATT and CDR2 SNEGSKA (reference sequence). CDR3 size: 14 residues. V was pared by 8 bases and J by 2 bases, with 17 bases between.

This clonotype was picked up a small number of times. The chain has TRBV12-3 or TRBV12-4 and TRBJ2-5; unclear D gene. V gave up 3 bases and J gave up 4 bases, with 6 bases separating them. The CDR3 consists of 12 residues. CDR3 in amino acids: CASSFPPETQYF. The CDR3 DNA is TGTGCCAGCAGTTTTCCCCCAGAGACCCAGTACTTC.

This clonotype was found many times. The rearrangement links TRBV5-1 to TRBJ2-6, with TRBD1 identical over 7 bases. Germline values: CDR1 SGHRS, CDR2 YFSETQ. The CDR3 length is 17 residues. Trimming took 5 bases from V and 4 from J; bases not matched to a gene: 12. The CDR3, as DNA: TGCGCCAGCAGGATCCGGGACAGCGTTTCGGGGGCCAACGTCCTGACTTTC. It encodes CASRIRDSVSGANVLTF.

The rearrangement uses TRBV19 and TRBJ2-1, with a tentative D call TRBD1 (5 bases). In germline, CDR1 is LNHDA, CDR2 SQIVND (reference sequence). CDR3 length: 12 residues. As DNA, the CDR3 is TGTGGTAGGGGAATCTCCTACAATGAGCAGTTCTTC. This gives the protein CGRGISYNEQFF. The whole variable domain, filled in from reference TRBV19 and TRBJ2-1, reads DGGITQSPKYLFRKEGQNVTLSCEQNLNHDAMYWYRQDPGQGLRLIYYSQIVNDFQKGDIAEGYSVSREKKESFPLTVTSAQKNPTAFYLCGRGISYNEQFFGPGTRLTVL.

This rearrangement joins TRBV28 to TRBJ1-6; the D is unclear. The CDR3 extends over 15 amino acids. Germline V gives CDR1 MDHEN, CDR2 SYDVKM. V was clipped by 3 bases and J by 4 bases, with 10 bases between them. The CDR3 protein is CASSFPADYNSPLHF. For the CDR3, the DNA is TGTGCCAGCAGTTTCCCGGCAGATTATAATTCACCCCTCCACTTT.